Listed below are T cell receptor beta chains from one sample, sequenced in a study of T-cell reconstitution after alpha-beta-depleted transplantation in children. In TCRdb, the PCR reads were re-called with MiXCR into one record per CDR3 protein. Here the sample spans 600,000 to 700,000 distinct CDR3 sequences, 10% to 15% being singletons. Sequenced material: PBMCs, taken before TCRalphabeta/CD19-depleted stem cell transplant. The receptors were gathered from a girl aged 2 to 10 with congenital amegakaryocytic thrombocytopenia, due to receive a stem cell transplant. CDR3s include the opening cysteine and the closing phenylalanine or tryptophan. The D gene is left open where the match is weak. Clone size is not always given. Where it is, it says once, few, many or a class for expanded clones.

V	size	J	D	DNA	CDR3
TRBV20-1	few	TRBJ1-2	.	TGCAGTGCTAGTGACAACTCTAACTATGGCTACACCTTC	CSASDNSNYGYTF
TRBV5-1	.	TRBJ2-2	.	TGCGCCAGCAGGTGGACCGGGACACACACCGGGGAGCTGTTTTTT	CASRWTGTHTGELFF
TRBV5-5	many	TRBJ2-1	.	TGTGCCAGCGGACTAGGGGGCTACAATGAGCAGTTCTTC	CASGLGGYNEQFF
TRBV20-1	once	TRBJ2-7	.	TGCAGTGCTAGAGTGGTTGTGGCGGAAGACGGTAACTCCTACGAGCAGTACTTC	CSARVVVAEDGNSYEQYF
TRBV6-5	many	TRBJ2-1	TRBD2	TGTGCCAGCAGTTACTCCCTAGGTAGCGGGATGTCTGGCGATGAGCAGTTCTTC	CASSYSLGSGMSGDEQFF
TRBV12-3/TRBV12-4	few	TRBJ2-5	.	TGTGCCAGCAGTTTTTTAGCCGGGGATCGGGGCGGAGAGACCCAGTACTTC	CASSFLAGDRGGETQYF
TRBV20-1	few	TRBJ2-7	.	TGCAGTGCTAGATCCCCCAGGGTTCCCTCCTACGAGCAGTACTTC	CSARSPRVPSYEQYF
TRBV29-1	.	TRBJ2-1	TRBD1	TGCAGCGGTAGACAGGGGGATACCAATGAGCAGTTCTTC	CSGRQGDTNEQFF
TRBV5-1	.	TRBJ2-1	.	TGCGCCAGCCAGCGAACCTCCTACAATGAGCAGTTCTTC	CASQRTSYNEQFF
TRBV5-1	many	TRBJ2-7	TRBD1	TGCGCCAGCAGCTTAGGACAGGATAACGAGCAGTACTTC	CASSLGQDNEQYF
TRBV7-8	once	TRBJ2-1	TRBD2	TGTGCCAGCAGCTTAGTCTGGCTAGCGGGAGAAGAATCCTACAATGAGCAGTTCTTC	CASSLVWLAGEESYNEQFF